These T cell receptor beta chains were read from a single sample in a study of T cell responses to AZD1222 COVID-19 vaccine. Repertoires were generated with immunoSEQ multiplex PCR, while TCRdb's copy carries only in-frame clones and drops some. The table records about 150,000 clones, roughly nine tenths of them present only once. Sample: peripheral blood, taken on day 0 of AZD1222 vaccination. These receptors all stem from an adult in good health. Both conserved end residues are part of each CDR3. Each record gives: CDR3 protein, CDR3 DNA, clone size, V gene, J gene, D gene, CDR3 length. A D gene is named only where the DNA matches it firmly. For some rows the clone size is stated as once, few or many, or as a class when expanded; others skip it.

CDR3 protein: CASSLGTDNSPLHF
CDR3 DNA: TGTGCCAGCAGTCTCGGGACAGATAATTCACCCCTCCACTTT
clone size: -
V gene: TRBV27
J gene: TRBJ1-6
D gene: TRBD1
CDR3 length: 14

CDR3 protein: CASSSGGKSGGQYF
CDR3 DNA: TGTGCCAGCAGCAGCGGGGGGAAGTCTGGCGGGCAGTACTTC
clone size: -
V gene: TRBV7-2
J gene: TRBJ2-7
D gene: TRBD2
CDR3 length: 14

CDR3 protein: CASSSTRDRAKGNTIYF
CDR3 DNA: TGTGCCAGCAGCTCTACCCGGGACAGGGCGAAAGGAAACACCATATATTTT
clone size: -
V gene: TRBV7-9
J gene: TRBJ1-3
D gene: TRBD1
CDR3 length: 17

CDR3 protein: CASTFSGNLAKNIQYF
CDR3 DNA: TGTGCCAGCACTTTTAGCGGGAACTTAGCCAAAAACATTCAGTACTTC
clone size: -
V gene: TRBV3-1/TRBV3-2
J gene: TRBJ2-4
D gene: TRBD2
CDR3 length: 16

CDR3 protein: CASSQYEGEAFF
CDR3 DNA: TGTGCCAGCAGCCAATACGAAGGTGAAGCTTTCTTT
clone size: once
V gene: TRBV4-2
J gene: TRBJ1-1
D gene: -
CDR3 length: 12

CDR3 protein: CASSIGGVNEQFF
CDR3 DNA: TGTGCCAGTAGTATCGGGGGGGTCAATGAGCAGTTCTTC
clone size: -
V gene: TRBV19
J gene: TRBJ2-1
D gene: TRBD2
CDR3 length: 13

CDR3 protein: CASSQRASNTEAFF
CDR3 DNA: TGCGCCAGCAGCCAAAGGGCCTCCAACACTGAAGCTTTCTTT
clone size: -
V gene: TRBV4-1
J gene: TRBJ1-1
D gene: -
CDR3 length: 14

CDR3 protein: CASSVISGRAGGGYEQYF
CDR3 DNA: TGTGCCAGCAGTGTGATTAGCGGGAGGGCTGGGGGTGGCTACGAGCAGTACTTC
clone size: -
V gene: TRBV6-1
J gene: TRBJ2-7
D gene: TRBD2
CDR3 length: 18

CDR3 protein: CSVSGPRWGVTEAFF
CDR3 DNA: TGCAGCGTTTCCGGACCTCGATGGGGAGTCACTGAAGCTTTCTTT
clone size: -
V gene: TRBV29-1
J gene: TRBJ1-1
D gene: -
CDR3 length: 15

CDR3 protein: CASSLAGGLYEQYF
CDR3 DNA: TGTGCCAGCAGCTTAGCGGGTGGACTCTACGAGCAGTACTTC
clone size: -
V gene: TRBV7-8
J gene: TRBJ2-7
D gene: -
CDR3 length: 14

CDR3 protein: CASEGSTSGTGSYNEQFF
CDR3 DNA: TGTGCCAGTGAGGGGTCTACTAGCGGGACGGGCTCCTACAATGAGCAGTTCTTC
clone size: -
V gene: TRBV9
J gene: TRBJ2-1
D gene: TRBD2
CDR3 length: 18

CDR3 protein: CASSISGRSTDTQYF
CDR3 DNA: TGTGCCAGCAGCATTAGCGGGAGGAGCACAGATACGCAGTATTTT
clone size: -
V gene: TRBV6-5
J gene: TRBJ2-3
D gene: TRBD2
CDR3 length: 15

CDR3 protein: CASAPRGQGLSNQPQHF
CDR3 DNA: TGTGCCAGCGCCCCTCGAGGACAGGGACTGTCTAATCAGCCCCAGCATTTT
clone size: -
V gene: TRBV27
J gene: TRBJ1-5
D gene: TRBD1
CDR3 length: 17

CDR3 protein: CASSLAGGTYNEQFF
CDR3 DNA: TGTGCCAGCAGCTTAGCGGGAGGGACTTACAATGAGCAGTTCTTC
clone size: -
V gene: TRBV5-4
J gene: TRBJ2-1
D gene: TRBD2
CDR3 length: 15

CDR3 protein: CASSPTSGDGNQPQHF
CDR3 DNA: TGTGCCAGCAGCCCTACTTCGGGAGACGGCAATCAGCCCCAGCATTTT
clone size: -
V gene: TRBV6-2/TRBV6-3
J gene: TRBJ1-5
D gene: -
CDR3 length: 16

CDR3 protein: CASSLGDGRYGYTF
CDR3 DNA: TGTGCCAGCAGCTTGGGAGACGGAAGATATGGCTACACCTTC
clone size: -
V gene: TRBV5-5
J gene: TRBJ1-2
D gene: -
CDR3 length: 14

CDR3 protein: CASSPPGARSTGELFF
CDR3 DNA: TGTGCCAGCTCACCGCCCGGGGCGCGTAGCACCGGGGAGCTGTTTTTT
clone size: once
V gene: TRBV18
J gene: TRBJ2-2
D gene: -
CDR3 length: 16

CDR3 protein: CASSIYRENTGELFF
CDR3 DNA: TGTGCCAGCAGCATCTACAGGGAGAACACCGGGGAGCTGTTTTTT
clone size: -
V gene: TRBV9
J gene: TRBJ2-2
D gene: -
CDR3 length: 15

CDR3 protein: CASSLAFGRSGQGAYEQYF
CDR3 DNA: TGTGCCAGCAGCTTAGCATTTGGGCGGTCAGGACAGGGGGCCTACGAGCAGTACTTC
clone size: few
V gene: TRBV7-8
J gene: TRBJ2-7
D gene: TRBD1
CDR3 length: 19

CDR3 protein: CASSQGFQGSSSNQPQHF
CDR3 DNA: TGTGCCAGCAGCCAAGGCTTTCAAGGTTCGAGTAGCAATCAGCCCCAGCATTTT
clone size: -
V gene: TRBV4-2
J gene: TRBJ1-5
D gene: -
CDR3 length: 18

CDR3 protein: CASSLFFPTSGRRSTDTQYF
CDR3 DNA: TGTGCCAGCAGTTTATTTTTCCCGACTAGCGGGAGGCGTAGCACAGATACGCAGTATTTT
clone size: once
V gene: TRBV27
J gene: TRBJ2-3
D gene: TRBD2
CDR3 length: 20

CDR3 protein: CASSYRVDEQYF
CDR3 DNA: TGTGCCAGCAGCTACAGGGTGGACGAGCAGTACTTC
clone size: once
V gene: TRBV5-6
J gene: TRBJ2-7
D gene: -
CDR3 length: 12

CDR3 protein: CASPPNIQYF
CDR3 DNA: TGTGCCAGCCCCCCAAACATTCAGTACTTC
clone size: -
V gene: TRBV7-2
J gene: TRBJ2-4
D gene: -
CDR3 length: 10

CDR3 protein: CAWSLTDGTNEKLFF
CDR3 DNA: TGTGCCTGGAGTTTAACAGACGGAACTAATGAAAAACTGTTTTTT
clone size: -
V gene: TRBV30
J gene: TRBJ1-4
D gene: -
CDR3 length: 15

CDR3 protein: CASSVAPGFYEQYF
CDR3 DNA: TGTGCCAGCAGCGTAGCTCCGGGGTTTTACGAGCAGTACTTC
clone size: -
V gene: TRBV9
J gene: TRBJ2-7
D gene: -
CDR3 length: 14

CDR3 protein: CSASRLAGPTDTQYF
CDR3 DNA: TGCAGTGCTAGTCGGCTAGCGGGACCCACAGATACGCAGTATTTT
clone size: -
V gene: TRBV20-1
J gene: TRBJ2-3
D gene: TRBD2
CDR3 length: 15

CDR3 protein: CASSLVSWGETQYF
CDR3 DNA: TGTGCCAGCAGTTTGGTATCATGGGGCGAGACCCAGTACTTC
clone size: -
V gene: TRBV27
J gene: TRBJ2-5
D gene: -
CDR3 length: 14

CDR3 protein: CSASVRSGTDTQYF
CDR3 DNA: TGCAGTGCTAGTGTCAGGTCAGGCACAGATACGCAGTATTTT
clone size: -
V gene: TRBV20-1
J gene: TRBJ2-3
D gene: -
CDR3 length: 14

CDR3 protein: CAISGRDSISDEQYF
CDR3 DNA: TGTGCCATCTCGGGCCGGGACAGTATTTCCGACGAGCAGTACTTC
clone size: -
V gene: TRBV10-3
J gene: TRBJ2-7
D gene: TRBD1
CDR3 length: 15

CDR3 protein: CASSQTGDLSF
CDR3 DNA: TGTGCCAGCAGTCAGACAGGGGACTTAAGCTTC
clone size: -
V gene: TRBV5-5
J gene: TRBJ2-4
D gene: TRBD1
CDR3 length: 11

CDR3 protein: CATAHLSSYGYTF
CDR3 DNA: TGTGCCACCGCTCATCTCTCATCCTATGGCTACACCTTC
clone size: -
V gene: TRBV6-6
J gene: TRBJ1-2
D gene: -
CDR3 length: 13

CDR3 protein: CASSLFSGVQDGYTF
CDR3 DNA: TGTGCCAGCAGTTTATTTTCAGGGGTTCAAGATGGCTACACCTTC
clone size: -
V gene: TRBV27
J gene: TRBJ1-2
D gene: -
CDR3 length: 15

CDR3 protein: CASSRGAAGQPQHF
CDR3 DNA: TGTGCCAGCTCACGGGGGGCGGCTGGTCAGCCCCAGCATTTT
clone size: -
V gene: TRBV18
J gene: TRBJ1-5
D gene: -
CDR3 length: 14

CDR3 protein: CASSSSYRQGSGNTIYF
CDR3 DNA: TGTGCCAGCAGTTCCAGCTACCGACAGGGCTCTGGAAACACCATATATTTT
clone size: -
V gene: TRBV28
J gene: TRBJ1-3
D gene: TRBD1
CDR3 length: 17

CDR3 protein: CASSPSSGSYNEQFF
CDR3 DNA: TGTGCCAGCTCACCTTCTAGCGGCTCCTACAATGAGCAGTTCTTC
clone size: -
V gene: TRBV18
J gene: TRBJ2-1
D gene: TRBD2
CDR3 length: 15

CDR3 protein: CASSLDPSRGIAGELFF
CDR3 DNA: TGTGCCAGCAGCTTGGATCCTAGCCGCGGGATAGCCGGGGAGCTGTTTTTT
clone size: -
V gene: TRBV5-4
J gene: TRBJ2-2
D gene: -
CDR3 length: 17

CDR3 protein: CASSQIDILDYNEQFF
CDR3 DNA: TGTGCCAGCAGCCAGATAGACATCCTCGATTACAATGAGCAGTTCTTC
clone size: -
V gene: TRBV14
J gene: TRBJ2-1
D gene: -
CDR3 length: 16

CDR3 protein: CASRTLLSYNEQFF
CDR3 DNA: TGTGCCAGCAGAACGCTTCTAAGCTACAATGAGCAGTTCTTC
clone size: -
V gene: TRBV27
J gene: TRBJ2-1
D gene: -
CDR3 length: 14

CDR3 protein: CASSPSSPFSSYNEQFF
CDR3 DNA: TGTGCCAGCAGCCCCTCCTCCCCTTTTAGCTCCTACAATGAGCAGTTCTTC
clone size: -
V gene: TRBV7-7
J gene: TRBJ2-1
D gene: -
CDR3 length: 17

CDR3 protein: CAWSLERGNFFFRDTQYF
CDR3 DNA: TGTGCCTGGAGTCTGGAGAGGGGTAATTTCTTTTTTAGGGATACGCAGTATTTT
clone size: -
V gene: TRBV30
J gene: TRBJ2-3
D gene: -
CDR3 length: 18